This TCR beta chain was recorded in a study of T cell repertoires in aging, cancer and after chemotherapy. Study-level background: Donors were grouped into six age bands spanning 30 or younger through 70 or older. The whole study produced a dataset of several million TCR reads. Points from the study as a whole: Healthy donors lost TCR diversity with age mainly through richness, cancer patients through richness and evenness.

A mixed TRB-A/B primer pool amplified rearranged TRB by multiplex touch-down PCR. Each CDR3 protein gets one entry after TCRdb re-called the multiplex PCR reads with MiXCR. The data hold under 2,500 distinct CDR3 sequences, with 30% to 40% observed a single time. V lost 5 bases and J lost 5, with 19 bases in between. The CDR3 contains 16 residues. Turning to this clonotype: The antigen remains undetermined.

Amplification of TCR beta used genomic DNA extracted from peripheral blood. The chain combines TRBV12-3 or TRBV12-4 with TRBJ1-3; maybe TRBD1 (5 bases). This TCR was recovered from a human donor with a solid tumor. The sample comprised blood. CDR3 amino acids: CASSLKPPGLRNTIYF. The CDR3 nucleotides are TGTGCCAGCAGTCTCAAACCTCCGGGACTGAGAAACACCATATATTTT.